A single sample is the source of the 18 T cell receptor beta chains below, sequenced in a study of regulatory T cells in long-lasting Graves disease. The sample's time point: newly diagnosed GD, antithyroid drugs for less than 3 months. The TCR library used RNA extracted from PBMCs. Arm-PCR of CDR3 regions and iRepertoire HTBI primers were the basis on which TCR beta libraries were built. TCRdb re-derived calls from the multiplex PCR reads in MiXCR, one entry per CDR3 protein. The sample carries 500,000 or so distinct CDR3 sequences, 15% to 20% recorded once. These sequences were also reported in another study, on T cells in Graves' hyperthyroidism and ophthalmopathy.

The material sequenced was peripheral blood mononuclear cells (PBMCs), taken at new diagnosis, from a patient treated with antithyroid drugs. Receptors originate from a man aged 35 to 55 with Graves disease.

This clonotype was observed many times. The J gene is TRBJ2-7, the V gene TRBV12-3 or TRBV12-4; 7 nucleotides match TRBD2. The ends lost 2 bases at V and 0 bases at J; junction bases unmatched: 4. The CDR3 covers 15 residues. CDR3: CASSLRGSGSYEQYF. As DNA, the CDR3 is TGTGCCAGCAGTTTACGCGGGAGTGGCTCCTACGAGCAGTACTTC.

The table lists this clonotype with many counts. The chain carries TRBV3-1 and TRBJ2-5; TRBD2 is a possible D gene (5 bases). Per the germline V gene, CDR1 is LGHDT and CDR2 is YNNKEL (reference sequence). This CDR3 contains 12 residues. Trimming shortened V by 8 bases and J by 7 bases, and 14 bases separated the two germline ends. CDR3 nucleotides: TGTGCCAGCGTAAGCGGAAAGGGGACCCAGTACTTC. Encoded protein: CASVSGKGTQYF.

This clonotype was recorded at least ten times. The V call is TRBV20-1, the J call TRBJ2-7; 9 bases are a match to TRBD1. Germline V gene sequence: CDR1 DFQATT, CDR2 SNEGSKA (reference sequence). The trim removed 0 bases at V and 3 bases at J, leaving 9 bases unmatched. This CDR3 comprises 16 residues. CDR3 nucleotides: TGCAGTGCTAGAGATCTGGGACAGGGCTATTACTACGAGCAGTACTTC. As protein: CSARDLGQGYYYEQYF.

There are many counts of this clonotype. The chain joins TRBV30 to TRBJ2-7; tentatively, D is TRBD1 (5 bases). V was shortened by 0 bases and J by 2 bases, with 11 bases between the two germline ends. This CDR3 region has 14 residues. Germline-derived CDR1 and CDR2 are GTSNPN and SVGIG (reference sequence). The CDR3 sequence: CAWSVSQGAYEQYF. The CDR3 DNA reads TGTGCCTGGAGTGTAAGTCAGGGCGCCTACGAGCAGTACTTC. Full variable domain (missing parts from reference TRBV30 and TRBJ2-7): SQTIHQWPATLVQPVGSPLSLECTVEGTSNPNLYWYRQAAGRGLQLLFYSVGIGQISSEVPQNLSASRPQDRQFILSSKKLLLSDSGFYLCAWSVSQGAYEQYFGPGTRLTVT.

This clonotype was picked up many times. This chain connects TRBV5-1 to TRBJ1-1, with 8 positions matching TRBD1. Germline V CDR1 and CDR2: SGHRS, YFSETQ. Trimming took 4 bases from V and 1 from J; bases not matched to a gene: 3. This CDR3 region has 14 residues. In DNA form, the CDR3 reads TGCGCCAGCAGCGGGGACAGGTCGAACACTGAAGCTTTCTTT. Translating it yields CASSGDRSNTEAFF. The full variable domain, completed using reference TRBV5-1 and TRBJ1-1, is KAGVTQTPRYLIKTRGQQVTLSCSPISGHRSVSWYQQTPGQGLQFLFEYFSETQRNKGNFPGRFSGRQFSNSRSEMNVSTLELGDSALYLCASSGDRSNTEAFFGQGTRLTVV.

On this clonotype: A read error may account for a junction end that differs from germline. The CDR3 loop reads CAGSAAPTGYTF. CDR3 DNA sequence: TGTGCCGGCAGTGCCGCCCCCACTGGCTACACCTTC. This chain connects TRBV12-3 or TRBV12-4 to TRBJ1-2; no clear D. The CDR3 is made up of 12 amino acids.

This clonotype showed up many times. The V call is TRBV2, the J call TRBJ2-5, with TRBD1 matching over 9 bases. V shed 6 bases, J shed 1 base, and the junction held 3 bases outside the gene matches. The CDR3 has 14 residues. Germline V gives CDR1 SNHLY, CDR2 FYNNEI. This CDR3 is CASSWGQGQETQYF. As DNA, the CDR3 is TGTGCCAGCAGCTGGGGACAGGGCCAAGAGACCCAGTACTTC.

This clonotype was seen ten or more times. This chain connects TRBV11-1 to TRBJ1-1; D is uncertain. V was cut by 0 bases and J by 6 bases, with 8 bases left in between. The germline V gene encodes CDR1 SGHAT and CDR2 FQDESV (reference sequence). This CDR3 is built from 13 residues. CDR3 sequence: CASSLAGTAEAFF. CDR3 in DNA: TGTGCCAGCAGCTTAGCGGGCACGGCTGAAGCTTTCTTT.

This clonotype was seen more than once but under ten times. The genes are TRBV11-2 and TRBJ2-4; weak D call: TRBD2 (7 bases). Germline CDR1 and CDR2: SGHAT and FQNNGV. V shed 5 bases and J shed 2 bases, with 16 bases lying between them. The CDR3 contains 16 residues. The CDR3 DNA is TGTGCCAGCAGCGACCGCGGGGGCGCGACCAAAAACATTCAGTACTTC. It yields the protein CASSDRGGATKNIQYF.

A word on this clonotype: A read error may explain this, as a much larger clone is one base away. This rearrangement joins TRBV28 to TRBJ2-3; possible D gene TRBD2, 7 bases. V lost 8 bases and J 5 bases, leaving 20 bases between the germline ends. Germline V gives CDR1 MDHEN, CDR2 SYDVKM. This CDR3 region has 15 residues. CDR3 sequence reads: CASVDGRGGQDTQYF. As DNA, the CDR3 is TGTGCCAGCGTTGACGGCAGGGGAGGGCAAGATACGCAGTATTTT.

This clonotype was detected many times. This chain connects TRBV20-1 to TRBJ2-5; 11 positions agree with TRBD2. V lost 3 bases to trimming and J lost 4 bases; unmatched junction nucleotides: 4. The germline V gene encodes CDR1 DFQATT and CDR2 SNEGSKA (reference sequence). This CDR3 has 14 residues. CDR3 loop: CSASSGLAGETQYF. DNA for the CDR3: TGCAGTGCTAGTTCCGGACTAGCGGGAGAGACCCAGTACTTC.

This clonotype was counted only a few times. The chain uses TRBV2 and TRBJ1-1; D remains unclear. Germline CDR1 and CDR2: SNHLY and FYNNEI. The V gene lost 3 bases and the J gene lost 0 bases, with 8 bases spanning the gap. This CDR3 region has 14 residues. The CDR3 nucleotides read TGTGCCAGCAGTGATCCGGTAGTGAACACTGAAGCTTTCTTT. This encodes CASSDPVVNTEAFF.

This clonotype was seen a handful of times. The chain employs TRBV2 and TRBJ1-2, with a weak D call TRBD1 (5 bases). Germline CDR1 and CDR2: SNHLY and FYNNEI. There are 12 residues in the CDR3. Deletions cut 4 bases from V and 12 bases from J, with 15 bases between. CDR3 nucleotides: TGTGCCAGCAGTGTCGAGGGACGGAGAAACACCTTC. Its protein is CASSVEGRRNTF.

This clonotype was recorded once. The chain carries TRBV6-1 and TRBJ2-3; possibly TRBD1 or TRBD2 for D (5 bases each). V lost 7 bases and J lost 4, with 24 bases in between. This CDR3 spans 17 amino acids. CDR1 MNHNS and CDR2 SASEGT come from the germline V gene. The CDR3 DNA follows: TGTGCCAGCATTAAAAGAGGTGGGGGTGTATCGGCAGATACGCAGTATTTT. As protein: CASIKRGGGVSADTQYF.

The V gene is TRBV6-2 or TRBV6-3, the J gene TRBJ1-5; tentatively, D is TRBD1 (6 bases). Trimming pared 7 bases from V and 7 bases from J, leaving 17 bases between. Germline CDR1 and CDR2: MNHEY and SVGEGT. CDR3 length: 14 residues. The CDR3 here is CASTPQGGVQPQHF. The CDR3 bases are TGTGCCAGCACCCCCCAAGGGGGAGTCCAGCCCCAGCATTTT.

The table lists this clonotype with a few counts. The rearrangement joins TRBV3-1 to TRBJ1-6; D unresolved. The CDR3 is made up of 15 amino acids. The V gene's germline CDR1 is LGHDT and CDR2 YNNKEL (reference sequence). V was shortened by 4 bases and J by 7 bases, with 14 bases between the two germline ends. The CDR3 reads CASSPLPFGNSPLHF. CDR3 in DNA: TGTGCCAGCAGCCCCCTCCCTTTCGGAAATTCACCCCTCCACTTT.

The genes are TRBV9 and TRBJ1-3; no reliable D call. Trimming pared 6 bases from V and 0 bases from J, leaving 10 bases between. The CDR3 runs 14 residues. Germline V CDR1 and CDR2: SGDLS, YYNGEE. DNA for the CDR3: TGTGCCAGCACCGCAAAGCACTCTGGAAACACCATATATTTT. This gives the protein CASTAKHSGNTIYF.

V gene TRBV27 combines with J gene TRBJ2-7, with D unclear. Germline CDR1 and CDR2: MNHEY and SMNVEV (reference sequence). The CDR3 extends over 12 amino acids. V was clipped by 6 bases and J by 2 bases, with 8 bases between them. The CDR3 coding sequence is TGTGCCAGCAGGGACCCACCCTACGAGCAGTACTTC. Its protein product is CASRDPPYEQYF.